Included here is one T cell receptor (beta chain) sequence, with context. Sequencing used immunoSEQ multiplex PCR; TCRdb keeps in-frame clones, though not all of them. Here the sample spans around 56,000 clones, approximately 86% being singletons. The source of the sample is a study of PD-L1 blockade in urothelial cancer. Overall study: Atezolizumab therapy began for patients at some point between 2013 and 2015, dosed at 1,200 mg intravenously every 3 weeks. Blood analyses occurred 3 weeks (second dose) and 6 weeks post treatment start. Each blood sample yielded a median of 141,255 T cells.

The cohort comprised individuals with locally advanced or metastatic urothelial carcinoma. CDR3 size: 15 residues. CDR1 LNHDA and CDR2 SQIVND come from the germline V gene (reference sequence). The V and J ends lost 5 bases and 4 bases, in that order; junction bases with no gene match: 8. This clonotype was obtained from a man over 45 with urothelial cancer. V is TRBV19 and J is TRBJ2-3, with 8 nucleotides matching TRBD2. The input for sequencing was PBMCs, taken around atezolizumab (anti-PD-L1) treatment. The CDR3 region has the DNA TGTGCCAGTAGTGCGTCCGGGACTAGTGCAGATACGCAGTATTTT. Its protein product is CASSASGTSADTQYF.